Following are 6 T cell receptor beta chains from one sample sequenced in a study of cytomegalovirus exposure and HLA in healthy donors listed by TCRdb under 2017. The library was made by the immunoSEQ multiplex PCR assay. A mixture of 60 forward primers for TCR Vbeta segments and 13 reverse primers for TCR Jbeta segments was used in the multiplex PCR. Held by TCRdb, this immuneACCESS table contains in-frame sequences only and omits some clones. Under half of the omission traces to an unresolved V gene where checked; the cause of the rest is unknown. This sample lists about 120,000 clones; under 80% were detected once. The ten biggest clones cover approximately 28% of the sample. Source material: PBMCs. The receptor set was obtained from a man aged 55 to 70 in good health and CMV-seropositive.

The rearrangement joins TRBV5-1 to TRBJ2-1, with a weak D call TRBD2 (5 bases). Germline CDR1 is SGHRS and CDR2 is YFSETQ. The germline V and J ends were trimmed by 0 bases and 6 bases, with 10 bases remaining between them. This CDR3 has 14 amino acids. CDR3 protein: CASSLASSSNEQFF. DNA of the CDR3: TGCGCCAGCAGCTTGGCCTCTAGCAGCAATGAGCAGTTCTTC.

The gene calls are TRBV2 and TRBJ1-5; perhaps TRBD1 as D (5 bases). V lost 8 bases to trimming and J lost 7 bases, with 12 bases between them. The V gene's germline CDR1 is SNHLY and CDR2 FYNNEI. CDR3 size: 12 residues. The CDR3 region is CASGPNRQPQHF. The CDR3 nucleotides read TGTGCCAGCGGCCCCAACAGGCAGCCCCAGCATTTT.

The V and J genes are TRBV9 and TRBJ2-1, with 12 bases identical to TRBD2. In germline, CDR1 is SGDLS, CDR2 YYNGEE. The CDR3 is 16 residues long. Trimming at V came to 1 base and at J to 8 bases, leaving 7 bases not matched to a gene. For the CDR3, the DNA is TGTGCCAGCAGCGTACTAGCGGGGGGGCTGTACTATGAGCAGTTCTTC. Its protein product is CASSVLAGGLYYEQFF.

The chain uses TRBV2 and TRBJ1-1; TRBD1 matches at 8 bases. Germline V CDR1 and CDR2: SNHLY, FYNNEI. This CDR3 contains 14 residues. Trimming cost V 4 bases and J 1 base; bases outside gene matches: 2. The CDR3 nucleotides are TGTGCCAGCAGTGGTACAGGGGGGAACACTGAAGCTTTCTTT. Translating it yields CASSGTGGNTEAFF. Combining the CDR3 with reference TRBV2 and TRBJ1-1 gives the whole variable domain EPEVTQTPSHQVTQMGQEVILRCVPISNHLYFYWYRQILGQKVEFLVSFYNNEISEKSEIFDDQFSVERPDGSNFTLKIRSTKLEDSAMYFCASSGTGGNTEAFFGQGTRLTVV.

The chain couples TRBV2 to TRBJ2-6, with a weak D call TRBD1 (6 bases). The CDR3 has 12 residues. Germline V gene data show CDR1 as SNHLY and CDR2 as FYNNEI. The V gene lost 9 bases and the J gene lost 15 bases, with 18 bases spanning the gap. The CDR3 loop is CARRPDRQSLTF. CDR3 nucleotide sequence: TGTGCCAGACGCCCGGACAGACAATCCCTGACTTTC.

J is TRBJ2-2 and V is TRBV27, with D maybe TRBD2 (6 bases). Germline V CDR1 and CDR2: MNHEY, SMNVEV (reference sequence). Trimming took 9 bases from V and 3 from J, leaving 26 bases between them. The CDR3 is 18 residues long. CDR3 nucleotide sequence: TGTGCCAGTACCCCGAGGTGGGAGGCGTTAGGGTACACCGGGGAGCTGTTTTTT. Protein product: CASTPRWEALGYTGELFF.